This T cell receptor beta chain was sequenced for a study of Graves' ophthalmopathy and Graves' hyperthyroidism. Study conclusions and caveats: Blood repertoires reportedly contained most expanded thyroid clonotypes above 0.001 frequency. A 13-signature model separated ophthalmopathy from stable hyperthyroidism, about 88% sensitivity, approximately 80% specificity.

Exclusion criteria comprised other autoimmune diseases, uncontrolled infections, pregnancy or lactation in patients. Investigators amplified TCR beta CDR3 regions from RNA transcripts. HTBI-primed RT-PCR formed the first round, and a multiplex PCR formed the second. TCRdb ran MiXCR on the multiplex PCR reads and lists one entry per CDR3 protein. Among 200,000 to 250,000 distinct CDR3 sequences listed, 20% to 25% were seen once. This clonotype was seen ten or more times. Its antigen is not identified. V lost 3 bases, J lost 4 bases, and 12 bases lay in between. The CDR3 is 14 residues long. Source material: peripheral blood. This chain uses TRBV12-3 or TRBV12-4 with TRBJ1-1; possible D gene TRBD1, 5 bases. The receptor was derived from a woman aged 45-59 years with Graves' ophthalmopathy. The CDR3 DNA is TGTGCCAGCAGTTTCCCAGGGAGGGTCACTGAAGCTTTCTTT. It translates to CASSFPGRVTEAFF.